These 5 T cell receptor beta chains originate from one sample sequenced in a study of human T cells and chemical hapten exposure. Using its own MiXCR run on the RACE reads, TCRdb lists one record per CDR3 protein. The sample records around 95,000 distinct CDR3 sequences, 10% to 12% being singletons. Described time point: pre-sensitization, week 0. Treatment noted: therapeutic diphenylcyclopropenone sensitization with weekly scalp DPC. The specimen was whole blood, collected in connection with sensitization to the hapten diphenylcyclopropenone (DPC). The receptor set was obtained from a woman in her sixties with alopecia areata. Some clones in this sample may be carry-over from other donors' samples.

This clonotype was counted many times. The chain is built from TRBV4-1 and TRBJ2-7; D possibly corresponds to TRBD1 (7 bases). CDR1 and CDR2 (germline): MGHRA, YSYEKL. V shed 1 base and J shed 1 base, with 20 bases lying between them. The CDR3 is made up of 18 amino acids. For the CDR3, the DNA is TGCGCCAGCAGCCAAGCTTTAGGCGGGACAGCAGATTCCTACGAGCAGTACTTC. Translating gives CASSQALGGTADSYEQYF.

The sample holds a few counts of this clonotype. V and J are TRBV7-8 and TRBJ1-5; D is uncertain. Trimming took off 3 bases at V and 3 bases at J, with 9 bases between the two ends. The germline V gene has CDR1 SGHVS and CDR2 FQNEAQ. This CDR3 is built from 14 residues. The CDR3 protein is CASSFQQNNQPQHF. The CDR3 DNA is TGTGCCAGCAGCTTTCAACAGAACAATCAGCCCCAGCATTTT.

This clonotype was counted between two and nine times. This chain links TRBV5-6 with TRBJ1-1; D is undetermined. The germline V gene encodes CDR1 SGHDT and CDR2 YYEEEE. The CDR3 contains 12 residues. V lost 2 bases and J lost 3, with 5 bases in between. The CDR3 loop is CASSFGDTEAFF. DNA for the CDR3: TGTGCCAGCAGCTTCGGTGACACTGAAGCTTTCTTT.

J is TRBJ1-4 and V is TRBV12-5, with D perhaps matching TRBD1 (6 bases). The CDR3 is 14 residues long. CDR1 LGHNT and CDR2 FRNRAP come from the germline V gene. Trimming removed 6 bases from V and 5 bases from J, with 13 bases in between. CDR3 coding DNA: TGTGCTAGTGGCCAGGACAGAGGAAATGAAAAACTGTTTTTT. Translating gives CASGQDRGNEKLFF.

This clonotype was seen repeatedly, ten times or more. One junction end disagrees with the germline gene, perhaps due to a read error. This chain connects TRBV3-1 to TRBJ2-7; maybe TRBD2 (5 bases). The CDR3 length is 13 residues. Germline CDR1 is LGHDT and CDR2 is YNNKEL (reference sequence). The CDR3 region has the DNA TGTGCCAGCACCCAAAGAGGGATTTACGAGCAGTACTTC. It translates to CASTQRGIYEQYF.